This TCR beta chain was recovered during a study of a mutant IDH1 vaccine in newly diagnosed glioma. Study at large: The sex distribution of treated patients was around 60% male and approximately 40% female, with a mean age of roughly 40 years. Previous treatment comprised radiotherapy, temozolomide, or both, mostly both.

Germline CDR1 is MGHRA and CDR2 is YSYEKL. The CDR3 contains 16 residues. J was trimmed by 1 base and V by 5 bases; bases with no gene match: 9. The time point is: week 5, during vaccination. Doses consisted of 300 ug of mutant IDH1 20-mer peptide each, paired with topical imiquimod. Every donor had a new WHO grade 3 or 4 astrocytoma that was IDH1-mutant, with loss of nuclear ATRX. Comments on this clone: Its antigen is unknown.

The protocol was immunoSEQ multiplex PCR, while the TCRdb copy is restricted to in-frame clones and leaves out a portion. Of 30,000 to 35,000 clones detected, about four fifths appear once; the ten largest clones hold 24%. The chain combines TRBV4-1 with TRBJ2-3; 7 nucleotides agree with TRBD2. The sample consisted of PBMCs, taken from a glioma patient whose treatment included an IDH1 peptide vaccine. The TCR was taken from a man aged 25 to 40 with glioma. In DNA form, the CDR3 reads TGCGCCAGCAGCGCGCGGGGGAGTACGGGCACAGATACGCAGTATTTT. It yields the protein CASSARGSTGTDTQYF.